What follows are 3 T cell receptor beta chains derived from one specimen sequenced in a study of OX40 agonist ivuxolimab in advanced cancers. The method was immunoSEQ multiplex PCR; TCRdb's version includes in-frame clones alone and lacks a portion of them. Among about 60,000 clones listed, about 85% were seen once. This specimen was CD4+ or CD8+ T cells sorted from blood, taken in a trial of the OX40 agonist ivuxolimab. Receptors were obtained from an adult with an advanced solid tumor such as melanoma, head and neck, liver or kidney cancer.

This clone was counted once. This chain links TRBV7-2 with TRBJ2-1, with no clear D. The germline V gene has CDR1 SGHTA and CDR2 FQGNSA. This CDR3 has 14 residues. V was clipped by 0 bases and J by 0 bases, with 3 bases between them. Here the CDR3 reads CASSLASSYNEQFF. The DNA of the CDR3 is TGTGCCAGCAGCTTAGCTAGCTCCTACAATGAGCAGTTCTTC.

The rearrangement uses TRBV7-9 and TRBJ2-2, with D perhaps matching TRBD1 (6 bases). This CDR3 comprises 16 residues. V was trimmed by 2 bases and J by 5 bases, leaving 15 bases between them. The germline V gene has CDR1 SEHNR and CDR2 FQNEAQ (reference sequence). The CDR3 spells CASSLSLTQGTGELFF. The DNA for the CDR3 is TGTGCCAGCAGCTTATCCCTGACACAGGGAACCGGGGAGCTGTTTTTT.

The chain uses TRBV7-9 and TRBJ1-1; D is possibly TRBD1 (5 bases). CDR1 is SEHNR, CDR2 FQNEAQ, per germline (reference sequence). This CDR3 spans 13 amino acids. V gave up 4 bases and J gave up 5 bases, with 11 bases separating them. CDR3 DNA sequence: TGTGCCAGCAGCTCCTCGGGGGGTACTGAAGCTTTCTTT. This translates into CASSSSGGTEAFF. Supplemented by reference TRBV7-9 and TRBJ1-1, the full variable domain reads DTGVSQNPRHKITKRGQNVTFRCDPISEHNRLYWYRQTLGQGPEFLTYFQNEAQLEKSRLLSDRFSAERPKGSFSTLEIQRTEQGDSAMYLCASSSSGGTEAFFGQGTRLTVV.